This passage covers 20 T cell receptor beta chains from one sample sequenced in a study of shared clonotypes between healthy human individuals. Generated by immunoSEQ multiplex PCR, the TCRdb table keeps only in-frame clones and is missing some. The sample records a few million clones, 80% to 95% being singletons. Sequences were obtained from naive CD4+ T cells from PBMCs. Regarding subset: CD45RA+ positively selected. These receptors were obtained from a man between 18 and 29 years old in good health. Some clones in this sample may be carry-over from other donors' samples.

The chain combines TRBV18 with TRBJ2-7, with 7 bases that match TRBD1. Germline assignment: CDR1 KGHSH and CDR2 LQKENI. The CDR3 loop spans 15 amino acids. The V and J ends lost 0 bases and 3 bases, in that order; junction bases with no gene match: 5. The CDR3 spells CASSPPGQYNYEQYF. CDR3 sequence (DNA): TGTGCCAGCTCACCACCGGGACAGTATAACTACGAGCAGTACTTC.

CDR3 sequence (DNA): TGTGCCAGCAGTTTCCTGACGGGTAGCTCCTACGAGCAGTACTTC. Translated: CASSFLTGSSYEQYF. The chain employs TRBV28 and TRBJ2-7; D is ambiguous. The CDR3 runs to 15 residues. V was shortened by 3 bases and J by 0 bases, with 12 bases between the two germline ends. The germline CDR1 and CDR2 sequences are MDHEN and SYDVKM. Full variable domain (outside the CDR3, taken from reference TRBV28 and TRBJ2-7): DVKVTQSSRYLVKRTGEKVFLECVQDMDHENMFWYRQDPGLGLRLIYFSYDVKMKEKGDIPEGYSVSREKKERFSLILESASTNQTSMYLCASSFLTGSSYEQYFGPGTRLTVT.

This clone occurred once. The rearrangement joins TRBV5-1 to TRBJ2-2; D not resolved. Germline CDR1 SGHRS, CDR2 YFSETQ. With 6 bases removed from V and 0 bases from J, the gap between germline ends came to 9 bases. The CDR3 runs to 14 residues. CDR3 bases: TGCGCCAGCACCCCCCCCGCGAACACCGGGGAGCTGTTTTTT. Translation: CASTPPANTGELFF.

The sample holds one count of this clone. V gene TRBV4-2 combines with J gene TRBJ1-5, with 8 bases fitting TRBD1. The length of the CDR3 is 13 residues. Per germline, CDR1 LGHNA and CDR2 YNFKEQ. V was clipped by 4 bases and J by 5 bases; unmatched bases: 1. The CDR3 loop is CASSPGGDQPQHF. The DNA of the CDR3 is TGTGCCAGCAGCCCAGGGGGCGATCAGCCCCAGCATTTT.

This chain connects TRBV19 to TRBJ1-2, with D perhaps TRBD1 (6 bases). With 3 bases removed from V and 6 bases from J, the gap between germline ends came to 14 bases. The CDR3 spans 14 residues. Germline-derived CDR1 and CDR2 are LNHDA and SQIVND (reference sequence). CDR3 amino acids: CASSIAGGADGYTF. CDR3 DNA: TGTGCCAGTAGTATCGCCGGGGGCGCCGATGGCTACACCTTC.

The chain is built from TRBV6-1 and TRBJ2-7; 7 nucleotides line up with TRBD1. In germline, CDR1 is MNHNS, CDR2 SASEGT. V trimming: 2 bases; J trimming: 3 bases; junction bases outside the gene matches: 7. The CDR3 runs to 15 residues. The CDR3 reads CASSEFPQGVYEQYF. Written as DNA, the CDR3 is TGTGCCAGCAGTGAATTCCCCCAGGGGGTCTACGAGCAGTACTTC.

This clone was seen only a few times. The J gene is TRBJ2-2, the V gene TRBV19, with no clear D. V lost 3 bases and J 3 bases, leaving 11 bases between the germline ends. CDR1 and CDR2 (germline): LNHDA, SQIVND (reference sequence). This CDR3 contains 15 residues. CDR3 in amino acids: CASSMGAWDTGELFF. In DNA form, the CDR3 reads TGTGCCAGTAGTATGGGCGCGTGGGACACCGGGGAGCTGTTTTTT.

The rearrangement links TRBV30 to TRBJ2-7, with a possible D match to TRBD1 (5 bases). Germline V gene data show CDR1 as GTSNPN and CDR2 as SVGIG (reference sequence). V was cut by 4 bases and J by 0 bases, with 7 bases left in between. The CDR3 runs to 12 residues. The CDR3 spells CAWMGLSYEQYF. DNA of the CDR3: TGTGCCTGGATGGGGCTCTCCTACGAGCAGTACTTC.

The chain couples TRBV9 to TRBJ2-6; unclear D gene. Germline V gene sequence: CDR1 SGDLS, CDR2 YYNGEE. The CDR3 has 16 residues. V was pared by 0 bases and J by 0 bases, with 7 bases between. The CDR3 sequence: CASSVGSYSGANVLTF. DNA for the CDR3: TGTGCCAGCAGCGTAGGGTCCTACTCTGGGGCCAACGTCCTGACTTTC.

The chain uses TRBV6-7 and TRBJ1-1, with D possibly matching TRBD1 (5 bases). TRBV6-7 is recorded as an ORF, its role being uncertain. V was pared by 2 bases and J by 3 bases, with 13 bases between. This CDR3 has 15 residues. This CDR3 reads CASSYPLGVYTEAFF. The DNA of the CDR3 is TGTGCCAGCAGTTACCCATTAGGGGTATACACTGAAGCTTTCTTT.

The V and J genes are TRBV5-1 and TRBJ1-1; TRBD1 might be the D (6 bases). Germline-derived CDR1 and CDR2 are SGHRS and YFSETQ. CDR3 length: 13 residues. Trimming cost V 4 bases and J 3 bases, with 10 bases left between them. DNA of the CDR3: TGCGCCAGCAGCGTGGGGGCGGACACTGAAGCTTTCTTT. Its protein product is CASSVGADTEAFF.

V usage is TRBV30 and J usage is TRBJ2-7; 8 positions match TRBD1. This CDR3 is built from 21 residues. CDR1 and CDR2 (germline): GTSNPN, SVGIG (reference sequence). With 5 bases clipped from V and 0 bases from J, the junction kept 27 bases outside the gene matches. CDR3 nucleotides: TGTGCCTGGGACAGGGACAGGCGGCTGGCGTCCGAGCGGGCCAGCTCCTACGAGCAGTACTTC. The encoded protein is CAWDRDRRLASERASSYEQYF.

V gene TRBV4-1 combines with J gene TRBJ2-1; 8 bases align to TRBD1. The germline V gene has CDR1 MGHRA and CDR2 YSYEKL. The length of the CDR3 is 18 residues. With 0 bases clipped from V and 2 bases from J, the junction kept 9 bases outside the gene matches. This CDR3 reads CASSQDLPGQGTYNEQFF. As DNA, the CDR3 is TGCGCCAGCAGCCAAGATCTTCCCGGACAGGGAACCTACAATGAGCAGTTCTTC.

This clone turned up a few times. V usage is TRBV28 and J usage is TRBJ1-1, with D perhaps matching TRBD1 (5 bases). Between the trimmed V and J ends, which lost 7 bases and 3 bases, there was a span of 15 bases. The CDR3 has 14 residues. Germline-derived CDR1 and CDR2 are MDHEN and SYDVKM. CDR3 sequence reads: CASTLPGPHTEAFF. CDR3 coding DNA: TGTGCCAGCACCCTACCGGGACCCCACACTGAAGCTTTCTTT.

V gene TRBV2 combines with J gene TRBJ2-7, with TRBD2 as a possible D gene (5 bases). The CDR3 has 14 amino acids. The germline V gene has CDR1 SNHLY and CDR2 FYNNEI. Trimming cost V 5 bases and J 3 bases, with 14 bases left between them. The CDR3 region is CASSKRTGFYEQYF. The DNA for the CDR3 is TGTGCCAGCAGTAAAAGGACGGGGTTCTACGAGCAGTACTTC.

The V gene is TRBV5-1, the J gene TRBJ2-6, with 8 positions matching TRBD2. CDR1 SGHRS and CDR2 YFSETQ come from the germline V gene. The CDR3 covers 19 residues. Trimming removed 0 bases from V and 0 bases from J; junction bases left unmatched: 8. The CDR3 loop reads CASSLALAGQFSGANVLTF. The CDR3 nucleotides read TGCGCCAGCAGCTTGGCCCTAGCGGGTCAGTTCTCTGGGGCCAACGTCCTGACTTTC.

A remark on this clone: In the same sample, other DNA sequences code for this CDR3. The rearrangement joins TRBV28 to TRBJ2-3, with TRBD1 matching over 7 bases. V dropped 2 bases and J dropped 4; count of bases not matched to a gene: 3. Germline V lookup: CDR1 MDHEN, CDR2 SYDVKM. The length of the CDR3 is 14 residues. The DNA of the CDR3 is TGTGCCAGCAGTTTAGGGCAGGGGGCAGATACGCAGTATTTT. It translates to CASSLGQGADTQYF.

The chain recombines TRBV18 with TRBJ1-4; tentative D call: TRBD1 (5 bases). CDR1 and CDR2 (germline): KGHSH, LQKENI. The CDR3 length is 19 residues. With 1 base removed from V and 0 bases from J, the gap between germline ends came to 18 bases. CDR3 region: CASSPRGDGGVTTNEKLFF. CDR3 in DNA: TGTGCCAGCTCACCACGCGGGGACGGCGGGGTAACAACTAATGAAAAACTGTTTTTT.

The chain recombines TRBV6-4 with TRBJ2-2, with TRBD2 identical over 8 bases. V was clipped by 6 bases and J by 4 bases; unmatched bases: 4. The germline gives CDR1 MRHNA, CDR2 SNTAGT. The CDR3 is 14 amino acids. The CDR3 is CASRTGLGTGELFF. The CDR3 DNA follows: TGTGCCAGCAGAACGGGACTAGGCACCGGGGAGCTGTTTTTT.

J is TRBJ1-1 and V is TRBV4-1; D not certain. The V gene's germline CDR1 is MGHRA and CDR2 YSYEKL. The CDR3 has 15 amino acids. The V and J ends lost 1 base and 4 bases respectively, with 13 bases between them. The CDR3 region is CASSQGRAWITEAFF. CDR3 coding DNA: TGCGCCAGCAGCCAAGGGAGGGCTTGGATCACTGAAGCTTTCTTT.